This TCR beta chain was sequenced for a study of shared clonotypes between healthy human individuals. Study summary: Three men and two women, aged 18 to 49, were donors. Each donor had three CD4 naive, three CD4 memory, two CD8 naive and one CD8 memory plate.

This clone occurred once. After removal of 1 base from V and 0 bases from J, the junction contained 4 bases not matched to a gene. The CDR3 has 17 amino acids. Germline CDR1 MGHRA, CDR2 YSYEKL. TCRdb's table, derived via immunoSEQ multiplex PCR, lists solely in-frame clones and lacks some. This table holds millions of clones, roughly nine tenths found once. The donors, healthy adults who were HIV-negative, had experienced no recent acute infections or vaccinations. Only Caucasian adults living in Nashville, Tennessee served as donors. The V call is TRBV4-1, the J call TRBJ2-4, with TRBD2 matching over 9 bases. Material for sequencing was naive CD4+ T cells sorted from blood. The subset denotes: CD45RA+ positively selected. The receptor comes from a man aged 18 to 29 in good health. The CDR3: CASSQGLAVGAKNIQYF. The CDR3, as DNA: TGCGCCAGCAGCCAAGGACTAGCGGTAGGAGCCAAAAACATTCAGTACTTC.